This T cell receptor beta chain is drawn from a study of T cells after posttransplantation cyclophosphamide. Sequenced by immunoSEQ multiplex PCR; TCRdb stores in-frame clones only, minus some. The sample shows tens of thousands of clones, none of them appearing just once. The related graft donor's blood sample was taken on the day of bone marrow donation. There are many counts of this clone. Antigen unknown. Study-level findings and limits: Skin or GI-infiltrating T cells shared few TRB sequences with blood. After PTCy, TRB diversity resembled that of CNI/methotrexate controls.

Trimming removed 5 bases at V and 7 bases at J, with 8 bases between. The length of the CDR3 is 12 residues. The germline gives CDR1 SEHNR, CDR2 FQNEAQ (reference sequence). This receptor was identified in a man aged 35-49 years in good health, CMV-negative, and a related stem cell transplant donor. The sequenced material came from PBMCs. J is TRBJ1-4 and V is TRBV7-9, with D unclear. The CDR3 DNA reads TGTGCCAGCAGCCCGCACACTGAAAAACTGTTTTTT. It translates to CASSPHTEKLFF. The whole variable domain, remainder taken from reference TRBV7-9 and TRBJ1-4, is DTGVSQNPRHKITKRGQNVTFRCDPISEHNRLYWYRQTLGQGPEFLTYFQNEAQLEKSRLLSDRFSAERPKGSFSTLEIQRTEQGDSAMYLCASSPHTEKLFFGSGTQLSVL.